The rows below give T cell receptor beta chains drawn from one sample of a study of T-cell memory formation after mild COVID-19. TCRdb re-derived calls from the 5' RACE reads in MiXCR, one entry per CDR3 protein. The sample lists about 140,000 distinct CDR3 sequences; around 25% were seen once. The sequenced material came from PBMCs or a T cell subset sorted from them (not recorded which). The receptors come from an adult woman who had mild COVID-19 (a few samples of this study predate the infection). Cell type and time point are not known. The conserved cysteine and the conserved F or W are not part of the CDR3 here. Fields, in order: V gene, clone size, CDR3 protein. A clone size is listed for some rows: how often the clone was seen (once, few, many), or a class if it is expanded.

TRBV6-6 NA ASSYSRSTSGHNEQF
TRBV20-1 few SARDPGGPGETQY
TRBV20-1 NA SASGQGVTEAF
TRBV7-8 NA ASSFRQGLNTEAF
TRBV12-3/TRBV12-4 NA ASSPRTQPQF
TRBV6-5 few ASSAGTFLEQY
TRBV27 NA ASSPLTRGELF
TRBV15 NA ATSRVLGRGNEQY
TRBV10-3 NA AISDLGGGPNYGYT
TRBV27 few ASSPILGPPLH
TRBV7-9 NA ASSLGAGQGATYEQY
TRBV7-6 NA ASSPGGGVIKTQY
TRBV7-2 few ASSYPRGKDTEAF
TRBV4-1 NA ASSQVTDRGVEQY